Each of the 6 T cell receptor beta chains below was sequenced from the same sample in a study of T cells in localized non-small cell lung cancer. Sequencing used immunoSEQ multiplex PCR; TCRdb keeps in-frame clones, though not all of them. The table includes tens of thousands of clones, about 89% detected once. The sample consisted of peripheral blood, taken before any cancer treatment. These receptors originate from a male donor aged 60 or over with stage I lung adenocarcinoma.

About this clone itself: Within the sample, other DNA sequences also encode this same CDR3. The chain combines TRBV6-1 with TRBJ1-1; tentatively, D is TRBD1 (6 bases). Germline V gene sequence: CDR1 MNHNS, CDR2 SASEGT. V dropped 0 bases and J dropped 14 bases, with 25 bases sitting between them. The length of the CDR3 is 16 residues. This CDR3 reads CASSEAPTAPHSGAFF. In DNA, the CDR3 is TGTGCCAGCAGTGAAGCGCCAACCGCGCCTCATTCGGGGGCCTTCTTT.

This clone appeared a single time. The chain uses TRBV9 and TRBJ2-1; 7 bases are a match to TRBD2. The CDR3 consists of 15 residues. V lost 1 base, J lost 2 bases, and 3 bases stayed unmatched. Germline CDR1 is SGDLS and CDR2 is YYNGEE. CDR3 region: CASSVSGEAYNEQFF. In nucleotides, the CDR3 is TGTGCCAGCAGCGTAAGCGGGGAAGCCTACAATGAGCAGTTCTTC.

This rearrangement joins TRBV6-6 to TRBJ2-7, with D perhaps TRBD1 or TRBD2 (5 bases each). The CDR3 runs to 13 residues. CDR1 is MNHNY, CDR2 SVGAGI, per germline (reference sequence). Trimming cost V 6 bases and J 2 bases, with 11 bases left between them. CDR3 sequence: CASRGTATYEQYF. The CDR3 region has the DNA TGTGCCAGCAGGGGGACGGCTACCTACGAGCAGTACTTC.

V usage is TRBV19 and J usage is TRBJ2-5; TRBD1 matches 7 bases. The CDR3 runs to 14 residues. CDR1 is LNHDA and CDR2 is SQIVND in the germline V gene (reference sequence). With V trimmed by 7 bases and J by 4 bases, 9 bases remained unmatched. CDR3 coding DNA: TGTGCCAGTACCGCAAGGGGGCGCGGAGAGACCCAGTACTTC. It codes for CASTARGRGETQYF.

The chain carries TRBV7-2 and TRBJ2-1; the match to TRBD1 covers 8 bases. Looked up from germline, CDR1 is SGHTA and CDR2 is FQGNSA. The V segment lost 3 bases and the J segment 7 bases; nucleotides outside the gene matches: 11. The CDR3 consists of 16 residues. As DNA, the CDR3 is TGTGCCAGCAGCTTGACGGGACAGGTTCGGCGGAATGAGCAGTTCTTC. Its translation is CASSLTGQVRRNEQFF. The entire variable domain, with the rest obtained from reference TRBV7-2 and TRBJ2-1, is as follows: GAGVSQSPSNKVTEKGKDVELRCDPISGHTALYWYRQSLGQGLEFLIYFQGNSAPDKSGLPSDRFSAERTGGSVSTLTIQRTQQEDSAVYLCASSLTGQVRRNEQFFGPGTRLTVL.

This clone was counted between two and nine times. This chain links TRBV28 with TRBJ2-3; 7 bases fit TRBD1. V shed 5 bases, J shed 1 base, and the junction held 3 bases outside the gene matches. Germline CDR1 MDHEN, CDR2 SYDVKM. This CDR3 is built from 14 residues. The CDR3 protein is CASSTDRGTDTQYF. DNA of the CDR3: TGTGCCAGCAGTACAGACAGGGGCACAGATACGCAGTATTTT.